Listed here are 23 T cell receptor beta chains from one sample, sequenced in a study of neurological immune-mediated disorders. TCRdb recomputed calls from the 5' RACE reads with MiXCR, one row per CDR3 protein. This sample has 64,000 or so distinct CDR3 sequences, with roughly a tenth found just once. This sample's time point: longitudinal time-point 1 (baseline). Source material: PBMCs. The receptors here all came from a man aged 25-45 years in good health.

The table lists this clonotype with many counts. The chain couples TRBV29-1 to TRBJ2-1; possible D gene TRBD1, 6 bases. Germline-derived CDR1 and CDR2 are SQVTM and ANQGSEA. V dropped 7 bases and J dropped 3 bases, with 16 bases sitting between them. CDR3 size: 14 residues. The CDR3 bases are TGCAGCGCCGGGACAACTGCAAGCTACAATGAGCAGTTCTTC. This translates into CSAGTTASYNEQFF.

This clonotype was seen a few times. The rearrangement uses TRBV5-1 and TRBJ1-4, with unresolved D. The CDR3 is 14 residues long. Germline V lookup: CDR1 SGHRS, CDR2 YFSETQ. Trimming removed 5 bases at V and 0 bases at J, with 8 bases between. CDR3 sequence: CASSSTATNEKLFF. DNA of the CDR3: TGCGCCAGCAGTTCCACCGCAACTAATGAAAAACTGTTTTTT.

DNA of the CDR3: TGCGCCAGCAGCTTGGAAGGACTAGCGACTCCGGCAGATACGCAGTATTTT. Its protein is CASSLEGLATPADTQYF. The rearrangement links TRBV5-1 to TRBJ2-3; 9 bases are shared with TRBD2. Per the germline V gene, CDR1 is SGHRS and CDR2 is YFSETQ. J lost 4 bases, V lost 0 bases, and 9 bases had no gene match. The CDR3 runs to 17 residues.

J is TRBJ1-6 and V is TRBV30; D may be TRBD1 (6 bases). V lost 5 bases to trimming and J lost 10 bases, with 18 bases between them. The CDR3 covers 14 residues. Germline CDR1 is GTSNPN and CDR2 is SVGIG (reference sequence). The CDR3 sequence is CAWALGDIGSPLHF. Written as DNA, the CDR3 is TGTGCCTGGGCATTGGGGGACATCGGGTCACCCCTCCACTTT.

This clonotype was detected ten times or more. The chain couples TRBV10-3 to TRBJ2-7, with 8 bases aligning to TRBD2. With 3 bases clipped from V and 5 bases from J, the junction kept 12 bases outside the gene matches. The V gene's germline CDR1 is ENHRY and CDR2 SYGVKD. The CDR3 loop spans 16 amino acids. The CDR3 loop reads CAISEYGGATDHEQYF. CDR3 DNA: TGTGCCATCAGTGAATACGGGGGGGCAACGGACCACGAGCAGTACTTC.

This clonotype showed up many times. The chain has TRBV7-8 and TRBJ2-1; the D is unclear. From germline, CDR1 is SGHVS and CDR2 FQNEAQ. V was pared by 8 bases and J by 9 bases, with 26 bases between. The CDR3 runs 16 residues. As DNA, the CDR3 is TGTGCCAGCCGCCACGGCCGGCGCGCGATCTCTGGTGAGCAGTTCTTC. It specifies CASRHGRRAISGEQFF.

This chain links TRBV27 with TRBJ2-7; 10 nucleotides agree with TRBD2. The CDR3 spans 14 residues. Germline V lookup: CDR1 MNHEY, CDR2 SMNVEV (reference sequence). The ends lost 5 bases at V and 3 bases at J; junction bases unmatched: 4. The CDR3 DNA reads as TGTGCCAGCAGTAGGACTAGCGGTTACTACGAGCAGTACTTC. Translated: CASSRTSGYYEQYF.

This clonotype was observed many times. This sequence joins TRBV5-1 and TRBJ2-3, with 9 bases aligning to TRBD2. The CDR3 length is 17 residues. Trimming removed 1 base from V and 0 bases from J; junction bases left unmatched: 6. Per the germline V gene, CDR1 is SGHRS and CDR2 is YFSETQ. CDR3 DNA sequence: TGCGCCAGCAGCTTGAGGCCTAGCGGGACTAGCACAGATACGCAGTATTTT. This gives the protein CASSLRPSGTSTDTQYF.

This clonotype has at least ten counts. J is TRBJ2-1 and V is TRBV5-1, with TRBD2 identical over 7 bases. Germline trimming cut 0 bases from V and 10 bases from J; bases unmatched to any gene: 7. The CDR3 contains 14 residues. Germline V CDR1 and CDR2: SGHRS, YFSETQ. In DNA, the CDR3 is TGCGCCAGCAGCTTGGAGCGGGATCGGGGAGAGCAGTTCTTC. This sequence encodes CASSLERDRGEQFF.

This clonotype was observed many times. The chain uses TRBV5-1 and TRBJ2-2, with D unresolved. The CDR3 is made up of 15 amino acids. Trimming took 0 bases from V and 1 from J, leaving 7 bases between them. In germline, CDR1 is SGHRS, CDR2 YFSETQ. The CDR3 protein is CASSLELLNTGELFF. In nucleotides, the CDR3 is TGCGCCAGCAGCTTGGAACTCCTGAACACCGGGGAGCTGTTTTTT. Drawing the rest from reference TRBV5-1 and TRBJ2-2, the complete variable domain is KAGVTQTPRYLIKTRGQQVTLSCSPISGHRSVSWYQQTPGQGLQFLFEYFSETQRNKGNFPGRFSGRQFSNSRSEMNVSTLELGDSALYLCASSLELLNTGELFFGEGSRLTVL.

This clonotype was found many times. V and J are TRBV7-9 and TRBJ1-4, with D hard to call. This CDR3 has 15 residues. From germline, CDR1 is SEHNR and CDR2 FQNEAQ (reference sequence). V was trimmed by 5 bases and J by 5 bases, leaving 15 bases between them. The CDR3: CASSLYPLQNEKLFF. CDR3 bases: TGTGCCAGCAGCCTTTACCCGCTACAAAATGAAAAACTGTTTTTT.

The table lists this clonotype with many counts. This chain connects TRBV7-9 to TRBJ2-7; the D is unclear. CDR1 and CDR2 (germline): SEHNR, FQNEAQ (reference sequence). Deletions cut 1 base from V and 0 bases from J, with 16 bases between. This CDR3 region has 17 residues. The CDR3 is CASSLDSLGWSSYEQYF. CDR3 nucleotide sequence: TGTGCCAGCAGCTTAGATTCCTTAGGATGGAGCTCCTACGAGCAGTACTTC.

At least ten counts were recorded for this clonotype. This chain joins TRBV24-1 and TRBJ2-5; no clear D. Germline V CDR1 and CDR2: KGHDR, SFDVKD. V was trimmed by 5 bases and J by 2 bases, leaving 11 bases between them. CDR3 length: 14 amino acids. For the CDR3, the DNA is TGTGCCACCAGTGGCCCAAGGCAACAAGAGACCCAGTACTTC. Its translation is CATSGPRQQETQYF.

This clonotype was seen ten or more times. This chain joins TRBV5-6 and TRBJ2-3; D perhaps matches TRBD1 (5 bases). The V end was cut by 1 base, the J end by 0 bases, with 12 bases between. In germline, CDR1 is SGHDT, CDR2 YYEEEE. This CDR3 has 16 residues. DNA for the CDR3: TGTGCCAGCAGCTTGTGGGGCCTAACTAGCACAGATACGCAGTATTTT. Translated, it gives CASSLWGLTSTDTQYF.

A remark on this clonotype: Possible read error: a much larger clone is one base away. The rearrangement uses TRBV3-1 and TRBJ2-5; TRBD1 is a possible D gene (6 bases). Per germline, CDR1 LGHDT and CDR2 YNNKEL (reference sequence). The CDR3 is 14 amino acids. The CDR3 DNA reads TGTGCCGGCAGCTTTCGGACAGACCAAGAGACCCAGTACTTC. Translated: CAGSFRTDQETQYF.

This clonotype came up many times. The rearrangement joins TRBV3-1 to TRBJ2-4; 8 positions agree with TRBD1. The CDR3 sequence is 15 residues long. J gave up 15 bases and V 8 bases, and 21 bases lay outside the gene matches. CDR1 is LGHDT and CDR2 is YNNKEL in the germline V gene (reference sequence). CDR3 DNA sequence: TGTGCCAGCCACGAGACCCAGGGGGCACCGGGCAAATGGTACTTC. Residues: CASHETQGAPGKWYF. Filled out from reference TRBV3-1 and TRBJ2-4, the complete variable domain reads DTAVSQTPKYLVTQMGNDKSIKCEQNLGHDTMYWYKQDSKKFLKIMFSYNNKELIINETVPNRFSPKSPDKAHLNLHINSLELGDSAVYFCASHETQGAPGKWYFGAGTRLSVL.

This clonotype occurred once. A much larger clone differs from this one at a single base, so this may be a read error. The chain employs TRBV5-1 and TRBJ2-3; D remains unclear. V was shortened by 4 bases and J by 0 bases, with 9 bases between the two germline ends. This CDR3 contains 14 residues. Germline loops: CDR1 SGHRS, CDR2 YFSETQ. CDR3 region: CASSPPCSTDTQYF. CDR3 nucleotides: TGCGCCAGCAGCCCGCCATGTAGCACAGATACGCAGTATTTT.

This rearrangement joins TRBV5-1 to TRBJ1-1, with TRBD1 identical over 8 bases. Germline CDR1 SGHRS, CDR2 YFSETQ. There are 14 residues in the CDR3. The J segment lost 8 bases and the V segment lost 2 bases, leaving 8 bases of the junction unmatched. CDR3 nucleotides: TGCGCCAGCAGCTTCCAACAGGGGGATGTGGAAGCTTTCTTT. Its translation is CASSFQQGDVEAFF.

The V call is TRBV20-1, the J call TRBJ2-3; TRBD1 matches 10 bases. The CDR3 is 17 residues long. The junction had 16 bases not matched to a gene; V was cut back by 4 bases and J by 6 bases. Germline values: CDR1 DFQATT, CDR2 SNEGSKA (reference sequence). CDR3 bases: TGCAGTGCTAACCAGGACCCGGGACAGGGGCCCCCCGATACGCAGTATTTT. Translating gives CSANQDPGQGPPDTQYF.

Details on this clonotype: This could be a read error, since a much larger clone is one nucleotide away. This rearrangement joins TRBV27 to TRBJ2-3, with 9 nucleotides matching TRBD1. V trimming: 7 bases; J trimming: 8 bases; junction bases outside the gene matches: 19. CDR1 MNHEY and CDR2 SMNVEV come from the germline V gene (reference sequence). This CDR3 region has 17 residues. CDR3 protein: CASNSVGQGLPPFTQYF. In DNA form, the CDR3 reads TGTGCCAGCAACTCAGTGGGACAGGGTTTGCCCCCCTTTACGCAGTATTTT.

Many counts were recorded for this clonotype. This chain's CDR3 is CATSRGEREGYNEQFF. The CDR3 DNA reads as TGTGCCACCAGCAGAGGAGAGCGCGAGGGGTACAATGAGCAGTTCTTC. The chain uses TRBV15 and TRBJ2-1; TRBD1 or TRBD2 may be the D gene (5 bases each). V was pared by 1 base and J by 4 bases, with 14 bases between. This CDR3 spans 16 amino acids. Germline-derived CDR1 and CDR2 are LNHNV and YYDKDF (reference sequence).

The gene calls are TRBV6-2 or TRBV6-3 and TRBJ2-7; perhaps TRBD1 as D (6 bases). Trimming removed 5 bases from V and 1 base from J, with 18 bases in between. Germline V lookup: CDR1 MNHEY, CDR2 SVGEGT. CDR3 length equals 16 residues. CDR3 sequence (DNA): TGTGCCAGCAGTAGGACGTCACAGGGCAGATCCTACGAGCAGTACTTC. Amino acids: CASSRTSQGRSYEQYF.

This clonotype occurred many times. This chain joins TRBV12-3 or TRBV12-4 and TRBJ1-5; D gene unclear. The CDR3 is 15 amino acids. V was trimmed by 7 bases and J by 6 bases, leaving 19 bases between them. The CDR3: CASTLPGLGGQPQHF. CDR3 bases: TGTGCCAGCACCCTTCCTGGCCTCGGTGGTCAGCCCCAGCATTTT.